The clone carrying this T cell receptor beta chain was seen only a few times. The antigen is undetermined. This entry is derived from a study of T cells in Graves' hyperthyroidism and ophthalmopathy. Notes on the study in general: Model output signaled ophthalmopathy a median around 6.9 months ahead of onset.

Trimming cost V 8 bases and J 4 bases, with 15 bases left between them. The CDR3 covers 13 residues. Germline-derived CDR1 and CDR2 are LNHDA and SQIVND (reference sequence). Stable Graves' hyperthyroidism denoted no ophthalmopathy progression over 18 months. The PBMCs were taken from roughly 10 ml of fresh peripheral blood. Amplified TCR beta CDR3 regions derived from RNA transcripts. With the HTBI primer set, the TCR CDR3 went through a first round of RT-PCR. TCRdb analysed the multiplex PCR reads with MiXCR anew, one entry per CDR3 protein. The table shows some 300,000 distinct CDR3 sequences, with roughly 17% occurring only once.

Sequencing used blood. The chain has TRBV19 and TRBJ2-7, with D perhaps assigned TRBD1 or TRBD2 (6 bases each). This receptor was obtained from a man aged 30 to 45 with Graves' hyperthyroidism. In nucleotides, the CDR3 is TGTGCCAGTTCGAGGGGGGAGTTTTACGAGCAGTACTTC. This sequence encodes CASSRGEFYEQYF.